The sequence of this T cell receptor (beta chain) was determined in a study of vaccination effects on CD4 cells after COVID-19. Study in general: After the second dose, samples were taken at median day 72.

The data were produced by immunoSEQ multiplex PCR, yet TCRdb's version contains in-frame clones alone and is incomplete. Of approximately 24,000 clones listed, under 80% were seen once; the top ten hold about 25%. Viral peptide pool expansion of antigen-specific CD4+ T cells preceded sequencing in the ViraFEST assay. Once cultured for 10 to 11 days, the cells underwent separation to obtain CD4+ T cells. All participants had two doses of either the BNT162b2 or mRNA-1273 vaccine. None of these healthy vaccinees had been infected with SARS-CoV-2 before vaccination. Each culture well received a few million PBMC. These cells were then cultured in IMDM with approximately 10 IU/ml IL-2 and 10 ug/ml peptides. Each culture had half its medium swapped for IL-2 medium on days 3 and 7. Worth noting for this clone: Its antigen remains unidentified.

Deletions cut 2 bases from V and 0 bases from J, with 8 bases between. The length of the CDR3 is 15 residues. Germline V CDR1 and CDR2: SEHNR, FQNEAQ (reference sequence). The chain is built from TRBV7-9 and TRBJ2-1, with D unclear. The TCR sequence derives from a human donor who received a COVID-19 vaccine. The material sequenced was CD4+ T cells from PBMCs cultured with HCoV-NL63 spike peptides, taken after COVID-19 vaccination. The DNA for the CDR3 is TGTGCCAGCAGCTTAACGTGGGTCTCCTACAATGAGCAGTTCTTC. Protein sequence: CASSLTWVSYNEQFF.